The 4 T cell receptor beta chains below all came from one sample that was sequenced in a study of blood T cell repertoires in COVID-19. TCRdb's copy holds only in-frame clones and misses some; the assay was immunoSEQ multiplex PCR. Of 400,000 or so clones listed, around 90% were seen once; the top ten hold approximately 2%. The specimen sequenced was PBMCs or T cells enriched from blood (not recorded which). These receptors were collected from a woman aged 40 to 50 with acute COVID-19.

The table lists this clone with a count of one. The V call is TRBV24-1, the J call TRBJ1-2; D is perhaps TRBD1 (6 bases). Germline loops: CDR1 KGHDR, CDR2 SFDVKD. The CDR3 is 16 amino acids. Trimming stripped 4 bases from V and 2 bases from J, with 16 bases between. CDR3 coding DNA: TGTGCCACCAGTGACCGGAAGGGGGATACCAACTATGGCTACACCTTC. Encoded protein: CATSDRKGDTNYGYTF.

Comments on this clone: The sample contains more than one DNA sequence encoding this CDR3. V gene TRBV29-1 combines with J gene TRBJ1-5, with TRBD1 as a possible D gene (6 bases). Deletions cut 4 bases from V and 1 base from J, with 8 bases between. Germline V gives CDR1 SQVTM, CDR2 ANQGSEA. CDR3 length equals 13 residues. For the CDR3, the DNA is TGCAGCGTTGGCCAGGGGAGCAATCAGCCCCAGCATTTT. Its protein product is CSVGQGSNQPQHF.

A word on this clone: Other DNA sequences from this sample encode an identical CDR3 as well. The rearrangement links TRBV19 to TRBJ1-5; possibly TRBD1 for D (5 bases). The germline gives CDR1 LNHDA, CDR2 SQIVND (reference sequence). The CDR3 consists of 13 residues. The V gene lost 2 bases and the J gene lost 4 bases, with 6 bases spanning the gap. CDR3 amino acids: CASSIRGNQPQHF. DNA for the CDR3: TGTGCCAGTAGTATAAGGGGAAATCAGCCCCAGCATTTT. Drawing the rest from reference TRBV19 and TRBJ1-5, the complete variable domain is DGGITQSPKYLFRKEGQNVTLSCEQNLNHDAMYWYRQDPGQGLRLIYYSQIVNDFQKGDIAEGYSVSREKKESFPLTVTSAQKNPTAFYLCASSIRGNQPQHFGDGTRLSIL.

The chain carries TRBV2 and TRBJ2-6; 7 bases fit TRBD2. The CDR3 sequence is 14 residues long. Trimming cost V 6 bases and J 4 bases; bases outside gene matches: 3. Germline assignment: CDR1 SNHLY and CDR2 FYNNEI. CDR3 in DNA: TGTGCCAGCAGACTAGCGACCGGGGCCAACGTCCTGACTTTC. It translates to CASRLATGANVLTF.